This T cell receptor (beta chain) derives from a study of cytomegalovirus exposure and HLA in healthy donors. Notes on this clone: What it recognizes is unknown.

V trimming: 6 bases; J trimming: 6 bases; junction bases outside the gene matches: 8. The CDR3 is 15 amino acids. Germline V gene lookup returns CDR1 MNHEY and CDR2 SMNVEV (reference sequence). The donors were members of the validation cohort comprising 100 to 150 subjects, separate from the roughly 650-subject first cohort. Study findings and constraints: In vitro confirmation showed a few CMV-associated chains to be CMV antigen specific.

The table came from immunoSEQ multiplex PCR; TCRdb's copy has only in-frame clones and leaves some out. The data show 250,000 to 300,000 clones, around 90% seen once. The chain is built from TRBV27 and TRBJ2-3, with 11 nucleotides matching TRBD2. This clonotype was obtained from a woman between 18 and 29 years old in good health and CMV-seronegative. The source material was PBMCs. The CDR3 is CASRIAGGPGDTQYF. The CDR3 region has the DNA TGTGCCAGCAGAATAGCGGGGGGGCCCGGGGATACGCAGTATTTT.